The T cell receptor beta chain under discussion was sequenced for a study of blood T cell repertoires in COVID-19. In the study overall: There were acute and convalescent COVID-19 samples, and they came from the United States, Italy and Spain. The cDNA or gDNA used as material had been derived from T cells, B-cell-depleted T cells, or PBMCs.

As handled by the study authors: Amplified reference gene primers provided the basis for estimating nucleated cell counts. Clones were read by immunoSEQ multiplex PCR, and TCRdb kept only the in-frame ones, dropping some. V and J calls and clone size are those listed in that table; D and trimming were worked out from the DNA. The table records under 350,000 clones, more than 85% of them present only once. There are 14 residues in the CDR3. CDR1 LNHDA and CDR2 SQIVND come from the germline V gene (reference sequence). J was trimmed by 1 base and V by 11 bases; bases with no gene match: 8. Sequencing was performed on peripheral blood. The clonotype was recovered from a man aged 35 to 55 with acute or convalescent COVID-19. The chain recombines TRBV19 with TRBJ1-2; 9 nucleotides match TRBD1. CDR3: CAGRTGVNNYGYTF. CDR3 DNA: TGTGCCGGAAGGACAGGGGTCAATAACTATGGCTACACCTTC.